The 13 T cell receptor beta chains presented below share a single source sample, sequenced in a study of neurological immune-mediated disorders. TCRdb re-derived calls from the 5' RACE reads in MiXCR, one entry per CDR3 protein. The sample shows more than 30,000 distinct CDR3 sequences, about 4.1% of them seen only once. Sequenced material: CD4+ T cells from blood. The receptors were gathered from a woman aged 35 to 49 in good health.

This clonotype has ten or more counts. This chain connects TRBV20-1 to TRBJ2-3, with a tentative D call TRBD2 (6 bases). The CDR3 consists of 13 residues. CDR1 and CDR2 (germline): DFQATT, SNEGSKA (reference sequence). V lost 3 bases and J lost 7, with 14 bases in between. The CDR3 DNA reads TGCAGTGCTAGTGACACTAGCATTTATACGCAGTATTTT. Translated: CSASDTSIYTQYF.

This clonotype was recorded at least ten times. V usage is TRBV9 and J usage is TRBJ1-2; no clear D. The V and J ends lost 0 bases and 8 bases respectively, with 11 bases between them. Per the germline V gene, CDR1 is SGDLS and CDR2 is YYNGEE. CDR3 length: 13 amino acids. The DNA for the CDR3 is TGTGCCAGCAGCGTAGTATCAGGAAGGGGCTACACCTTC. It encodes CASSVVSGRGYTF.

This clonotype is classed as large. The chain combines TRBV20-1 with TRBJ2-7; 7 nucleotides align to TRBD2. The CDR3 consists of 13 residues. J gave up 2 bases and V 8 bases, and 9 bases lay outside the gene matches. Germline V gene data show CDR1 as DFQATT and CDR2 as SNEGSKA (reference sequence). CDR3 residues: CSFRAGMTYEQYF. In DNA, the CDR3 is TGCAGTTTCCGAGCGGGGATGACCTACGAGCAGTACTTC.

In this sample, this clonotype turned up a few times. A much larger clone lies a single base off, so this may be a read error. This chain links TRBV5-1 with TRBJ2-2; D not resolved. This CDR3 has 15 residues. CDR1 is SGHRS, CDR2 YFSETQ, per germline. The CDR3 nucleotides read TGCGCCAGCAGCTTGGAAATCGGTGACACCCGGGAGCTGTTTTTT. This sequence encodes CASSLEIGDTRELFF.

This clonotype was picked up many times. This chain links TRBV20-1 with TRBJ1-2; no clear D. The CDR3 totals 11 residues. V dropped 1 base and J dropped 6 bases, with 6 bases sitting between them. Germline CDR1 DFQATT, CDR2 SNEGSKA (reference sequence). CDR3 sequence (DNA): TGCAGTGCTAGAGGGTGGGATGGCTACACCTTC. This gives the protein CSARGWDGYTF.

There are a few counts of this clonotype. Given a much more abundant clone one base away, this may be a read error. The chain joins TRBV5-1 to TRBJ2-4; D gene unclear. Germline V gene data show CDR1 as SGHRS and CDR2 as YFSETQ. The CDR3 is made up of 11 amino acids. CDR3 in amino acids: CASSLENIRYF. The CDR3 DNA reads TGCGCCAGCAGCTTGGAAAACATTCGGTACTTC.

This clonotype was detected ten times or more. V and J are TRBV18 and TRBJ1-5, with D possibly TRBD1 on 6 matching bases. Trimming pared 6 bases from V and 0 bases from J, leaving 12 bases between. CDR1 is KGHSH and CDR2 is LQKENI in the germline V gene. CDR3 length: 15 amino acids. The CDR3 region has the DNA TGTGCCAGCTCCTCGGGACAACATAGCAATCAGCCCCAGCATTTT. Amino acid sequence: CASSSGQHSNQPQHF.

This clonotype was seen many times. V gene TRBV3-1 combines with J gene TRBJ2-1, with 8 bases lining up with TRBD2. The germline V gene encodes CDR1 LGHDT and CDR2 YNNKEL (reference sequence). With 3 bases clipped from V and 8 bases from J, the junction kept 3 bases outside the gene matches. CDR3 size: 13 residues. CDR3 sequence reads: CASSHGLADEQFF. DNA of the CDR3: TGTGCCAGCAGCCACGGACTAGCTGATGAGCAGTTCTTC.

The table lists this clonotype with many counts. The V gene is TRBV7-3, the J gene TRBJ1-1; a possible D gene is TRBD1 (5 bases). This CDR3 is built from 15 residues. Trimming shortened V by 2 bases and J by 1 base, and 11 bases separated the two germline ends. The germline V gene has CDR1 SGHTA and CDR2 FQGTGA. The CDR3 DNA is TGTGCCAGCAGCTTACGGGGCGGGAAGAACACTGAAGCTTTCTTT. This codes for CASSLRGGKNTEAFF. The whole variable domain, filled in from reference TRBV7-3 and TRBJ1-1, reads GAGVSQTPSNKVTEKGKYVELRCDPISGHTALYWYRQSLGQGPEFLIYFQGTGAADDSGLPNDRFFAVRPEGSVSTLKIQRTERGDSAVYLCASSLRGGKNTEAFFGQGTRLTVV.

There are many counts of this clonotype. The CDR3 nucleotides are TGTGCCAGCAGCAACCGTTTAATGGGCGCGGATTCATTCACTGAAGCTTTCTTT. Translation: CASSNRLMGADSFTEAFF. This sequence joins TRBV9 and TRBJ1-1; the D is unclear. Germline V lookup: CDR1 SGDLS, CDR2 YYNGEE. The CDR3 is made up of 18 amino acids. V lost 4 bases and J 4 bases, leaving 26 bases between the germline ends. The whole variable domain, remainder taken from reference TRBV9 and TRBJ1-1, is DSGVTQTPKHLITATGQRVTLRCSPRSGDLSVYWYQQSLDQGLQFLIQYYNGEERAKGNILERFSAQQFPDLHSELNLSSLELGDSALYFCASSNRLMGADSFTEAFFGQGTRLTVV.

This clonotype was counted at least ten times. The rearrangement uses TRBV20-1 and TRBJ2-5; 10 bases map to TRBD2. Germline V gives CDR1 DFQATT, CDR2 SNEGSKA (reference sequence). Germline trimming cut 3 bases from V and 7 bases from J; bases unmatched to any gene: 11. The CDR3 is 15 residues long. The CDR3 DNA follows: TGCAGTGCTAGTATGGCTAGCGGGAGAATGGGGACCCAGTACTTC. This translates into CSASMASGRMGTQYF.

The table lists this clonotype with many counts. The chain recombines TRBV18 with TRBJ2-5, with 10 bases aligning to TRBD2. Germline V gene sequence: CDR1 KGHSH, CDR2 LQKENI. The CDR3 is 14 residues long. The V and J ends lost 4 bases and 3 bases, in that order; junction bases with no gene match: 2. The DNA for the CDR3 is TGTGCCAGCTCACTGCTAGCGGGGGAAGAGACCCAGTACTTC. This translates into CASSLLAGEETQYF.

This clonotype was seen many times. This CDR3 reads CSGTRTGELFF. The CDR3 DNA is TGCAGCGGGACCCGGACCGGGGAGCTGTTTTTT. This chain links TRBV29-1 with TRBJ2-2; unclear D gene. The CDR3 runs to 11 residues. Germline CDR1 reads SQVTM; CDR2 reads ANQGSEA. The V end was cut by 7 bases, the J end by 5 bases, with 8 bases between.